Below are 28 T cell receptor beta chains sequenced from a single sample in a study of T cell clusters in autoimmune cytopenias. TRB was amplified from roughly 0.25 ug of peripheral blood genomic DNA per sample. TRB rearrangements were amplified by touch-down multiplex PCR with mixed TRB-A/B primers. Using the multiplex PCR reads, TCRdb records one entry per CDR3 protein without DNA. Recorded for this sample: approximately 14,000 distinct CDR3 sequences. Input material: peripheral blood. All receptors come from a human donor with an autoimmune cytopenia or autoimmune hepatitis (not recorded which).

Considering frequency, this clonotype is medium-sized. The rearrangement links TRBV19 to TRBJ2-1; TCRdb's assignment of TRBD1 cannot be checked, as there is no DNA. The CDR3 is 17 amino acids. Germline loops: CDR1 LNHDA, CDR2 SQIVND (reference sequence). The CDR3: CASSIRGADGSYNEQFF.

CDR3 amino acids: CSARSRLGNQPQHF. The gene calls are TRBV20-1 and TRBJ1-5. The CDR3 runs to 14 residues. The germline CDR1 and CDR2 sequences are DFQATT and SNEGSKA (reference sequence).

This chain links TRBV30 with TRBJ2-3. In germline, CDR1 is GTSNPN, CDR2 SVGIG (reference sequence). CDR3 length: 16 residues. CDR3 residues: CAWSGGDGSITDTQYF.

The rearrangement uses TRBV5-6 and TRBJ1-3. The CDR3 is made up of 15 amino acids. CDR1 is SGHDT, CDR2 YYEEEE, per germline. The CDR3 region is CASSLVGTSGNTIYF.

The chain's CDR3 is CASAGGAQETQYF. The V and J genes are TRBV12-3 or TRBV12-4 and TRBJ2-5; without DNA, the TCRdb call of TRBD1 cannot be checked. This CDR3 contains 13 residues.

The CDR3 here is CASSRGLAGVTYEQYF. The V call is TRBV11-1, the J call TRBJ2-7; the TRBD2 assignment by TCRdb is unverifiable without DNA. The germline V gene has CDR1 SGHAT and CDR2 FQDESV (reference sequence). The CDR3 is 16 amino acids.

This clonotype counts as medium-sized by frequency. This chain connects TRBV6-5 to TRBJ1-1; TCRdb's D call, TRBD1, is unchecked because there is no DNA. CDR3 length: 13 amino acids. Looked up from germline, CDR1 is MNHEY and CDR2 is SVGAGI. The CDR3 loop reads CASSYRGASAAFF.

The chain combines TRBV5-6 with TRBJ1-5. The CDR3 has 14 amino acids. Per the germline V gene, CDR1 is SGHDT and CDR2 is YYEEEE. CDR3 protein: CASSLRGSDQPQHF.

The chain joins TRBV7-9 to TRBJ2-2. Looked up from germline, CDR1 is SEHNR and CDR2 is FQNEAQ (reference sequence). The CDR3 loop spans 16 amino acids. This chain's CDR3 is CASSSPGRAYTGELFF.

This clonotype shows up as medium-sized by frequency. The chain uses TRBV19 and TRBJ2-3; TCRdb returns TRBD2, unconfirmable since there is no DNA. The germline V gene has CDR1 LNHDA and CDR2 SQIVND (reference sequence). The CDR3 sequence is 16 residues long. The CDR3 reads CASSVRLAGSTDTQYF.

This clonotype ranks as medium-sized in terms of frequency. V and J are TRBV29-1 and TRBJ1-2; without DNA, the TCRdb call of TRBD1 cannot be checked. CDR1 SQVTM and CDR2 ANQGSEA come from the germline V gene. The CDR3 extends over 13 amino acids. This CDR3 is CSAWDRANYGYTF.

The chain uses TRBV5-5 and TRBJ2-2; TCRdb outputs TRBD2, but without DNA this stays unchecked. CDR3 length: 13 residues. Germline lookup yields CDR1 SGHKS and CDR2 YYEKEE (reference sequence). CDR3 in amino acids: CASSQGLAEELFF.

The chain couples TRBV18 to TRBJ1-1. This CDR3 spans 14 amino acids. Per germline, CDR1 KGHSH and CDR2 LQKENI. CDR3 protein: CASSPGQRGTEAFF.

CDR3 protein: CASSATGGGPQHF. V gene TRBV19 combines with J gene TRBJ1-5; TCRdb designates TRBD1, a call that cannot be tested without DNA. Germline V gene lookup returns CDR1 LNHDA and CDR2 SQIVND (reference sequence). The CDR3 is 13 amino acids.

The chain links TRBV11-1 to TRBJ2-1. CDR1 is SGHAT, CDR2 FQDESV, per germline (reference sequence). The CDR3 runs to 15 residues. CDR3 region: CASSPRASADNEQFF. Drawing the rest from reference TRBV11-1 and TRBJ2-1, the complete variable domain is EAEVAQSPRYKITEKSQAVAFWCDPISGHATLYWYRQILGQGPELLVQFQDESVVDDSQLPKDRFSAERLKGVDSTLKIQPAELGDSAMYLCASSPRASADNEQFFGPGTRLTVL.

The chain has TRBV6-1 and TRBJ1-4. This CDR3 has 14 residues. The germline CDR1 and CDR2 sequences are MNHNS and SASEGT. CDR3 sequence reads: CASSERATNEKLFF.

This clonotype shows up as medium-sized by frequency. The J gene is TRBJ1-1, the V gene TRBV30. Looked up from germline, CDR1 is GTSNPN and CDR2 is SVGIG (reference sequence). The CDR3 has 12 residues. The CDR3 protein is CAWSRMGTEAFF.

This chain connects TRBV18 to TRBJ2-3; TCRdb indicates TRBD2, and absent DNA this call remains unverified. The CDR3 is made up of 15 amino acids. Germline CDR1 is KGHSH and CDR2 is LQKENI. The CDR3 loop reads CASSPSGGAKDTQYF.

This chain joins TRBV30 and TRBJ2-7; TCRdb's D call of TRBD1 is untestable without DNA. This CDR3 is 14 amino acids long. Germline assignment: CDR1 GTSNPN and CDR2 SVGIG (reference sequence). The CDR3 sequence is CACSRTGTFYEQYF. Together with reference TRBV30 and TRBJ2-7, the CDR3 gives the full variable domain: SQTIHQWPATLVQPVGSPLSLECTVEGTSNPNLYWYRQAAGRGLQLLFYSVGIGQISSEVPQNLSASRPQDRQFILSSKKLLLSDSGFYLCACSRTGTFYEQYFGPGTRLTVT.

Frequency places this clonotype as medium-sized. This sequence joins TRBV29-1 and TRBJ2-3. Germline loops: CDR1 SQVTM, CDR2 ANQGSEA. The CDR3 spans 13 residues. The CDR3 sequence: CSVKGTSTDTQYF.

The V gene is TRBV27, the J gene TRBJ2-7; there is no DNA to check the TCRdb D call of TRBD1. The CDR3 is 13 residues long. Germline CDR1 and CDR2: MNHEY and SMNVEV (reference sequence). CDR3 sequence: CASSWTGDGEQYF.

The rearrangement links TRBV29-1 to TRBJ1-1; TCRdb indicates TRBD1, and absent DNA this call remains unverified. Germline-derived CDR1 and CDR2 are SQVTM and ANQGSEA. CDR3 length: 14 amino acids. CDR3 amino acids: CSVEGGPLGTEAFF.

The V gene is TRBV6-1, the J gene TRBJ2-1; TCRdb returns TRBD2, unconfirmable since there is no DNA. The CDR3 runs to 17 residues. Per the germline V gene, CDR1 is MNHNS and CDR2 is SASEGT. This CDR3 is CASSASTSGGTYNEQFF.

This clonotype counts as medium-sized by frequency. The genes are TRBV30 and TRBJ1-2; TCRdb designates TRBD1, a call that cannot be tested without DNA. This CDR3 comprises 17 residues. CDR1 is GTSNPN, CDR2 SVGIG, per germline (reference sequence). CDR3: CAWSKPDRLLLPYGYTF. Variable domain in full (rest from reference TRBV30 and TRBJ1-2): SQTIHQWPATLVQPVGSPLSLECTVEGTSNPNLYWYRQAAGRGLQLLFYSVGIGQISSEVPQNLSASRPQDRQFILSSKKLLLSDSGFYLCAWSKPDRLLLPYGYTFGSGTRLTVV.

The chain joins TRBV20-1 to TRBJ2-2; the D call of TRBD1 rests on TCRdb alone, since no DNA is present to check it. The CDR3 totals 14 residues. Germline CDR1 DFQATT, CDR2 SNEGSKA (reference sequence). CDR3 sequence: CSARDGGGTGELFF.

Measured by frequency, this clonotype is medium-sized. V usage is TRBV19 and J usage is TRBJ2-5; TCRdb calls TRBD2, which cannot be checked without DNA. Looked up from germline, CDR1 is LNHDA and CDR2 is SQIVND (reference sequence). CDR3 length equals 16 residues. The CDR3 reads CASSPARLAGVETQYF.

The V and J genes are TRBV5-6 and TRBJ2-7; the TCRdb call, TRBD1, lacks DNA for checking. This CDR3 is built from 12 residues. The germline CDR1 and CDR2 sequences are SGHDT and YYEEEE. This chain's CDR3 is CASSRLGYEQYF. The full variable domain, completed using reference TRBV5-6 and TRBJ2-7, is DAGVTQSPTHLIKTRGQQVTLRCSPKSGHDTVSWYQQALGQGPQFIFQYYEEEERQRGNFPDRFSGHQFPNYSSELNVNALLLGDSALYLCASSRLGYEQYFGPGTRLTVT.

The chain carries TRBV27 and TRBJ2-1; as DNA is missing, the TRBD1 call by TCRdb cannot be tested. Germline assignment: CDR1 MNHEY and CDR2 SMNVEV (reference sequence). The CDR3 contains 14 residues. The CDR3 loop is CASRGTGARMEQFF.